The rows below give T cell receptor beta chains drawn from one sample of a study of CD8 T cells in ankylosing spondylitis. TCRdb redid the calling of the 5' RACE reads with MiXCR, one entry per CDR3 protein. The sample has fewer than 200,000 distinct CDR3 sequences, about 20% seen once. Sequencing was done on a sample of blood, either unsorted or a sorted T cell fraction (not recorded which). Receptors originate from a male donor aged 5-29 years with ankylosing spondylitis or in good health (not recorded which). Each CDR3 is given with its conserved first and last residue. A D gene is named only where the DNA matches it firmly. Not all rows give a size; the values are once, few, many and, for expanded clones, a class.

j_call: TRBJ2-1
d_call: -
clone_size: -
v_call: TRBV29-1
cdr3_nt: TGCAGCGTTGTGTCCAACTATTACAATGAGCAGTTCTTC
cdr3_aa: CSVVSNYYNEQFF

j_call: TRBJ2-7
d_call: -
clone_size: many
v_call: TRBV27
cdr3_nt: TGTGCCAGCAGTTTCGAAGTCCGGAGGGGGTCCTACGAGCAGTACTTC
cdr3_aa: CASSFEVRRGSYEQYF

j_call: TRBJ2-1
d_call: -
clone_size: many
v_call: TRBV6-1
cdr3_nt: TGTGCCAGCAGTGTCACCCGGAGAGACTACAATGAGCAGTTCTTC
cdr3_aa: CASSVTRRDYNEQFF

j_call: TRBJ2-3
d_call: -
clone_size: many
v_call: TRBV6-5
cdr3_nt: TGTGCCAGCAGTTACATAGGTACCTCCGGAGATACGCAGTATTTT
cdr3_aa: CASSYIGTSGDTQYF

j_call: TRBJ1-3
d_call: -
clone_size: -
v_call: TRBV20-1
cdr3_nt: TGCAGTGCTAGAGAAGGAGCCCCTGGAAACACCATATATTTT
cdr3_aa: CSAREGAPGNTIYF

j_call: TRBJ2-3
d_call: -
clone_size: many
v_call: TRBV12-3/TRBV12-4
cdr3_nt: TGTGCCAGCAGTTTAGAGAGAAAGGGGGGCCTATACACAGATACGCAGTATTTT
cdr3_aa: CASSLERKGGLYTDTQYF

j_call: TRBJ2-2
d_call: -
clone_size: -
v_call: TRBV15
cdr3_nt: TGTGCCACCAGCAGACAGGGGCTGAGCACCGGGGAGCTGTTTTTT
cdr3_aa: CATSRQGLSTGELFF

j_call: TRBJ2-5
d_call: -
clone_size: few
v_call: TRBV20-1
cdr3_nt: TGCAGTGCTTCCTGGCTTGGGGTCCAAGAGACCCAGTACTTC
cdr3_aa: CSASWLGVQETQYF

j_call: TRBJ2-4
d_call: -
clone_size: many
v_call: TRBV7-3
cdr3_nt: TGTGCCATCTCAATCGGGGGACTGCCCGGGGCCAAAAACATTCAGTACTTC
cdr3_aa: CAISIGGLPGAKNIQYF

j_call: TRBJ1-6
d_call: -
clone_size: many
v_call: TRBV28
cdr3_nt: TGTGCCAGCAAACAGCAGAATAATTCACCCCTCCACTTT
cdr3_aa: CASKQQNNSPLHF

j_call: TRBJ2-7
d_call: -
clone_size: -
v_call: TRBV4-3
cdr3_nt: TGCGCCAGCAGCCAAGATGTAAGAGGGAGATACGAGCAGTACTTC
cdr3_aa: CASSQDVRGRYEQYF

j_call: TRBJ2-3
d_call: TRBD2
clone_size: many
v_call: TRBV6-1
cdr3_nt: TGTGCCAGCAGTGAAGCAGCGGGAGCTAGACGCACAGATACGCAGTATTTT
cdr3_aa: CASSEAAGARRTDTQYF

j_call: TRBJ2-3
d_call: TRBD1
clone_size: -
v_call: TRBV29-1
cdr3_nt: TGCAACGCCCGGGACAGGGAGGGGACAGATACGCAGTATTTT
cdr3_aa: CNARDREGTDTQYF

j_call: TRBJ2-2
d_call: -
clone_size: -
v_call: TRBV29-1
cdr3_nt: TGCAGCGTCCGGATGGGGGCTACCGGGGAGCTGTTTTTT
cdr3_aa: CSVRMGATGELFF

j_call: TRBJ2-1
d_call: -
clone_size: many
v_call: TRBV4-1
cdr3_nt: TGCGCCAGCAGCCCCGAAGGGAGTCGAGTAGAAACCTACAATGAGCAGTTCTTC
cdr3_aa: CASSPEGSRVETYNEQFF

j_call: TRBJ2-3
d_call: -
clone_size: many
v_call: TRBV27
cdr3_nt: TGTGCCAGCAGTTTATCGATCTTATTCTCTAGCACAGATACGCAGTATTTT
cdr3_aa: CASSLSILFSSTDTQYF

j_call: TRBJ2-2
d_call: -
clone_size: many
v_call: TRBV2
cdr3_nt: TGTGCCAGCAATAGGGGACAAAACACCGGGGAGCTGTTTTTT
cdr3_aa: CASNRGQNTGELFF

j_call: TRBJ2-7
d_call: -
clone_size: many
v_call: TRBV6-2/TRBV6-3
cdr3_nt: TGTGCCAGCGAGGGGAATACGGGACTCTCCTACGAGCAGTACTTC
cdr3_aa: CASEGNTGLSYEQYF

j_call: TRBJ2-5
d_call: -
clone_size: many
v_call: TRBV5-1
cdr3_nt: TGCGCCAGCAGCTACTCCCAGGGGCGACAAGAGACCCAGTACTTC
cdr3_aa: CASSYSQGRQETQYF

j_call: TRBJ2-7
d_call: TRBD2
clone_size: many
v_call: TRBV12-3/TRBV12-4
cdr3_nt: TGTGCCAGCAGTCATGGGACTAGCGGGCACTACGAGCAGTACTTC
cdr3_aa: CASSHGTSGHYEQYF

j_call: TRBJ1-2
d_call: -
clone_size: many
v_call: TRBV28
cdr3_nt: TGTGCCAACCAGTCTCCGAACTATGGCTACACCTTC
cdr3_aa: CANQSPNYGYTF

j_call: TRBJ2-5
d_call: -
clone_size: many
v_call: TRBV29-1
cdr3_nt: TGCAGCGTTGAACTGCGCCTTGGGGAGACCCAGTACTTC
cdr3_aa: CSVELRLGETQYF

j_call: TRBJ2-2
d_call: -
clone_size: many
v_call: TRBV6-2/TRBV6-3
cdr3_nt: TGTGCCAGCGGACAACACACCGGGGAGCTGTTTTTT
cdr3_aa: CASGQHTGELFF

j_call: TRBJ2-1
d_call: -
clone_size: once
v_call: TRBV15
cdr3_nt: TGTGCCACCAGCAGAGAACAGGGCGATTACAATGAGCAGTTCTTC
cdr3_aa: CATSREQGDYNEQFF

j_call: TRBJ2-7
d_call: TRBD2
clone_size: many
v_call: TRBV7-3
cdr3_nt: TGTGCCAGCAGCTTAAGGGGACTAGCGGGAGGCGAGGCCTACGAGCAGTACTTC
cdr3_aa: CASSLRGLAGGEAYEQYF

j_call: TRBJ2-7
d_call: TRBD1
clone_size: few
v_call: TRBV14
cdr3_nt: TGTGCCAGCAGCCAAGATAGGGGGCGATCACGGGAGCAGTACTTC
cdr3_aa: CASSQDRGRSREQYF

j_call: TRBJ1-1
d_call: -
clone_size: many
v_call: TRBV12-3/TRBV12-4
cdr3_nt: TGTGCCAGCAGTTTGAACGGCAGGGGAGGTGAAGCTTTCTTT
cdr3_aa: CASSLNGRGGEAFF

j_call: TRBJ2-2
d_call: -
clone_size: many
v_call: TRBV29-1
cdr3_nt: TGCAGCGTTGAAGATCTTCGTAGCCCCGGCTCCCCCGGCGGGGAGCTGTTTTTT
cdr3_aa: CSVEDLRSPGSPGGELFF

j_call: TRBJ2-5
d_call: TRBD2
clone_size: many
v_call: TRBV5-1
cdr3_nt: TGCGCCAGCAGCGCCGGGACTAGCGGACAAGAGACCCAGTACTTC
cdr3_aa: CASSAGTSGQETQYF

j_call: TRBJ1-3
d_call: -
clone_size: many
v_call: TRBV4-2
cdr3_nt: TGTGCCAGCAGCCAAGGGACAATCGGAAACACCATATATTTT
cdr3_aa: CASSQGTIGNTIYF

j_call: TRBJ2-1
d_call: -
clone_size: many
v_call: TRBV12-3/TRBV12-4
cdr3_nt: TGTGCCAGCACCCTGAGGCCCTGGAATGAGCAGTTCTTC
cdr3_aa: CASTLRPWNEQFF

j_call: TRBJ2-1
d_call: -
clone_size: many
v_call: TRBV10-3
cdr3_nt: TGTGCCATCAGTGAGAGGGGAGCGGGCCTTTCCTACAATGAGCAGTTCTTC
cdr3_aa: CAISERGAGLSYNEQFF

j_call: TRBJ1-4
d_call: -
clone_size: many
v_call: TRBV5-1
cdr3_nt: TGCGCCAGCCGTCAAGGGACGGCGGATAATGAAAAACTGTTTTTT
cdr3_aa: CASRQGTADNEKLFF

j_call: TRBJ2-2
d_call: TRBD2
clone_size: many
v_call: TRBV11-3
cdr3_nt: TGTGCCAGCAGCTTGCTAGCGGGAGGCACCGGGGAGCTGTTTTTT
cdr3_aa: CASSLLAGGTGELFF

j_call: TRBJ2-1
d_call: TRBD2
clone_size: many
v_call: TRBV6-2/TRBV6-3
cdr3_nt: TGTGCCAGCAGTTACTCGACTAGCGGGAGTAGGGACAATGAGCAGTTCTTC
cdr3_aa: CASSYSTSGSRDNEQFF

j_call: TRBJ2-1
d_call: -
clone_size: many
v_call: TRBV7-2
cdr3_nt: TGTGCCAGCAGCCTCCGGGACCAGCCTTACAATGAGCAGTTCTTC
cdr3_aa: CASSLRDQPYNEQFF

j_call: TRBJ2-5
d_call: -
clone_size: -
v_call: TRBV28
cdr3_nt: TGTGCCAGCAGTTTAGGGATACAAGAGACCCAGTACTTC
cdr3_aa: CASSLGIQETQYF

j_call: TRBJ1-2
d_call: TRBD1
clone_size: -
v_call: TRBV20-1
cdr3_nt: TGCAGTGCTAGACGAGAGGGACAGCTATATGGCTACCCCTTC
cdr3_aa: CSARREGQLYGYPF

j_call: TRBJ2-1
d_call: -
clone_size: -
v_call: TRBV30
cdr3_nt: TGTGCCTGGTTGGGGACCCAGAATGAGCAGTTCTTC
cdr3_aa: CAWLGTQNEQFF

j_call: TRBJ2-2
d_call: -
clone_size: many
v_call: TRBV12-3/TRBV12-4
cdr3_nt: TGTGCCAGCAGAAAAAGGGGAAGCGGGACACGGACCGGGGAGCTGTTTTTT
cdr3_aa: CASRKRGSGTRTGELFF

j_call: TRBJ2-7
d_call: TRBD1
clone_size: many
v_call: TRBV19
cdr3_nt: TGTGCCAGTAGTCACGTCGGGACAGCAATCTACGAGCAGTACTTC
cdr3_aa: CASSHVGTAIYEQYF

j_call: TRBJ1-1
d_call: TRBD1
clone_size: many
v_call: TRBV5-1
cdr3_nt: TGCGCCAGCAGCTTGGAGACAGGGCTGAACACTGAAGCTTTCTTT
cdr3_aa: CASSLETGLNTEAFF

j_call: TRBJ2-1
d_call: TRBD2
clone_size: many
v_call: TRBV20-1
cdr3_nt: TGCAGTGCTACGGGAGCGGGACTAGCGGGAGGCAGCTCCTACAATGAGCAGTTCTTC
cdr3_aa: CSATGAGLAGGSSYNEQFF

j_call: TRBJ1-3
d_call: -
clone_size: many
v_call: TRBV21-1
cdr3_nt: TGTGCCAGCAGCAAATGGGTCAGGGGGCGCGCTGGAAACACCATATATTTT
cdr3_aa: CASSKWVRGRAGNTIYF

j_call: TRBJ1-5
d_call: -
clone_size: many
v_call: TRBV4-1
cdr3_nt: TGCGCCAGCAGCCCCGGGGGACTGAGCAATCAGCCCCAGCATTTT
cdr3_aa: CASSPGGLSNQPQHF

j_call: TRBJ2-3
d_call: TRBD1
clone_size: many
v_call: TRBV4-1
cdr3_nt: TGCGCCTGCAGGGGGCAAGGAGATACGCAGTATTTT
cdr3_aa: CACRGQGDTQYF

j_call: TRBJ2-7
d_call: -
clone_size: many
v_call: TRBV5-1
cdr3_nt: TGCGCCAGCAGCACGACTAACAACTACGAGCAGTACTTC
cdr3_aa: CASSTTNNYEQYF

j_call: TRBJ1-5
d_call: -
clone_size: few
v_call: TRBV7-8
cdr3_nt: TGTGCCAGCAGCTTAGCGTCGGTTACTATTCCTCAGCCCCAGCATTTT
cdr3_aa: CASSLASVTIPQPQHF

j_call: TRBJ2-1
d_call: -
clone_size: many
v_call: TRBV5-1
cdr3_nt: TGCGCCAGCATCCAAGGGGACCTCCGGTTCTTC
cdr3_aa: CASIQGDLRFF

j_call: TRBJ2-1
d_call: TRBD2
clone_size: -
v_call: TRBV20-1
cdr3_nt: TGCAGTGCTGCTGGGACTAGCGGGAGGGCCTTCGATGAGCAGTTCTTC
cdr3_aa: CSAAGTSGRAFDEQFF